Given below is one TCR beta chain in context. Its cognate antigen is unknown. Exclusion followed for patients with uncontrolled infection, other autoimmune disease, pregnancy or lactation. V was shortened by 1 base and J by 14 bases, with 11 bases between the two germline ends. Germline CDR1 reads LNHDA; CDR2 reads SQIVND (reference sequence). The CDR3 runs 11 residues. The data derive from a study of T cells in Graves' hyperthyroidism and ophthalmopathy. It was RNA transcripts that yielded the amplified TCR beta CDR3 regions. The HTBI set primed first-round TCR CDR3 RT-PCR. TCRdb called the multiplex PCR reads again in MiXCR, with one record for every CDR3 protein. The sample yields 490,000 or so distinct CDR3 sequences, 20% seen once. Points from the study as a whole: Blood samples included most of the expanded thyroid clonotypes exceeding 0.001.

The J gene is TRBJ2-5, the V gene TRBV19; weak D call: TRBD2 (6 bases). The sequenced material came from blood. The TCR was taken from a man aged 35-49 years with Graves' ophthalmopathy. The CDR3 sequence is CASSIVGTYYF. Here the CDR3 DNA reads TGTGCCAGTAGTATAGTCGGGACTTACTACTTC.